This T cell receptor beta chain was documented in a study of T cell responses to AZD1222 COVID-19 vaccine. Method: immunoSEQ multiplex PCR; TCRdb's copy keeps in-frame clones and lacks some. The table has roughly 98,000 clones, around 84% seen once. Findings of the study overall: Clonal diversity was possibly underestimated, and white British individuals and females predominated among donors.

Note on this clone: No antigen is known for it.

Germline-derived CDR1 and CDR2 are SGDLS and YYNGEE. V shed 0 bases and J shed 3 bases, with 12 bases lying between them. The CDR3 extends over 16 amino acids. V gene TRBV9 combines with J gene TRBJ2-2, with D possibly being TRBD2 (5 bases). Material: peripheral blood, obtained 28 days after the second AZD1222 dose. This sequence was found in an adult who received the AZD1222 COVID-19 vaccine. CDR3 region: CASSVGVGVYTGELFF. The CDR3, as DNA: TGTGCCAGCAGCGTAGGGGTGGGAGTCTACACCGGGGAGCTGTTTTTT. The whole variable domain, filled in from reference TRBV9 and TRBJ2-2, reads DSGVTQTPKHLITATGQRVTLRCSPRSGDLSVYWYQQSLDQGLQFLIQYYNGEERAKGNILERFSAQQFPDLHSELNLSSLELGDSALYFCASSVGVGVYTGELFFGEGSRLTVL.